This T cell receptor beta chain was retrieved from a study of memory CD4+ T cells and cytomegalovirus serostatus. Germline V gives CDR1 MDHEN, CDR2 SYDVKM. The CDR3 covers 20 residues. V lost 5 bases and J 0 bases, leaving 23 bases between the germline ends. The sort gate was single viable CD3+CD4+CD8-CD45RO+ cells for memory CD4+ T cells. Serum IgG to CMV pp150, pp28, p38 and p52 defined serostatus. The study, taken as a whole, reports: Suggested: most of the CMV-linked TCR signature lies in CD4+ memory cells. A US-trained random forest predicted CMV serostatus with median AUC about 0.92. 67 of 164 known CMV-associated TCRbeta sequences appeared in CD4+ memory.

As concerns this clone: What it binds is not known.

Only in-frame clones appear in the TCRdb table, and some are missing; sequencing was by immunoSEQ multiplex PCR. In the table there are 45,000 to 65,000 clones, just under 80% of which are singletons. The clonotype was recovered from an adult in good health and CMV-seronegative. The V and J genes are TRBV28 and TRBJ2-6; D not certain. The specimen sequenced was memory CD4+ T cells from blood. CDR3 region: CASSASPGSLKSSGANVLTF. CDR3 in DNA: TGTGCCAGCAGTGCGTCCCCCGGCAGCCTTAAGAGCTCTGGGGCCAACGTCCTGACTTTC.